This T cell receptor (beta chain) was identified during a study of CD8 T cells in Susac syndrome. Study overall: Blood was drawn from Susac syndrome patients while they were therapy-naive, on corticosteroids, or on intravenous immunoglobulin alone. Overall study findings and caveats: The study recognized that its TCR sequencing and HLA analysis covered a relatively small number of individuals. Susac CD8+ clonal expansion peaked in TEMRA cells and active patients.

Random hexamers served to reverse transcribe roughly 0.5 to 1 ug RNA. TCRdb used MiXCR to reprocess the immunoSEQ multiplex PCR reads, holding one entry per CDR3 protein. The sample carries about 81,000 distinct CDR3 sequences, approximately 93% recorded once. V was trimmed by 5 bases and J by 4 bases, leaving 17 bases between them. This CDR3 has 15 amino acids. Germline CDR1 and CDR2: MNHNS and SASEGT. On this clonotype: Its antigen is not identified.

This sequence joins TRBV6-1 and TRBJ2-5, with a weak D call TRBD1 (6 bases). The origin of this receptor is a human donor with Susac syndrome. Sequencing used CD8+ T cells from PBMCs. The CDR3 DNA reads as TGTGCCAGCAGTCTCACGGGACAAATAGGAGAGACCCAGTACTTC. Translation gives CASSLTGQIGETQYF.